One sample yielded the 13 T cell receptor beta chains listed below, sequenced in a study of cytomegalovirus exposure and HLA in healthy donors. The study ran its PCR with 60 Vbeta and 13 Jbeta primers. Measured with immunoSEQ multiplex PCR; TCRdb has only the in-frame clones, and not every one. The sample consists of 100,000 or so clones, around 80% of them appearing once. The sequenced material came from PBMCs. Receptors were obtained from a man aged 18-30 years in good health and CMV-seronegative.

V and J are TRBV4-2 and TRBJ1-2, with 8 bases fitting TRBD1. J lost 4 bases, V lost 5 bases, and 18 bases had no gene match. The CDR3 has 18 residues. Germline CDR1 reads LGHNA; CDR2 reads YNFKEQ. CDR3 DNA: TGTGCCAGCAGCAAACAACGGGACAGGTTGATTAGGGGCTATGGCTACACCTTC. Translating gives CASSKQRDRLIRGYGYTF.

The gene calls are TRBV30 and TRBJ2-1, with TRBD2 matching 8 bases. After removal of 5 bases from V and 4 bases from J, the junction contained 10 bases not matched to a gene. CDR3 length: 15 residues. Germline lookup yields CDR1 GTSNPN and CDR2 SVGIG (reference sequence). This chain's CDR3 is CAWESGTSGYNEQFF. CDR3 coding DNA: TGTGCCTGGGAATCCGGAACTAGCGGTTACAATGAGCAGTTCTTC.

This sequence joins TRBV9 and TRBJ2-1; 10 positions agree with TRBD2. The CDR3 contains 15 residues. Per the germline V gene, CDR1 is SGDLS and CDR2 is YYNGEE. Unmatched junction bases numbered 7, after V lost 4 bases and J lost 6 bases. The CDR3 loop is CASSPLAGEVNEQFF. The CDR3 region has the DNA TGTGCCAGCAGCCCCCTAGCGGGAGAGGTCAATGAGCAGTTCTTC.

CDR3 DNA: TGTGCCAGCACTGGGAGCAGGGGGCAGTTCTTC. This sequence encodes CASTGSRGQFF. V and J are TRBV2 and TRBJ2-1, with D perhaps matching TRBD1 (6 bases). CDR1 is SNHLY and CDR2 is FYNNEI in the germline V gene. Deletions cut 7 bases from V and 12 bases from J, with 13 bases between. CDR3 length equals 11 residues.

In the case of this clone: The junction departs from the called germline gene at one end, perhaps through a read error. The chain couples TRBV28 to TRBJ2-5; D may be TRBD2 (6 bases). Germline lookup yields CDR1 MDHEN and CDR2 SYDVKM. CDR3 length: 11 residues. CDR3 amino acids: CASSSGTQPNF. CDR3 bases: TGTGCCAGCAGTTCCGGGACTCAGCCAAACTTC.

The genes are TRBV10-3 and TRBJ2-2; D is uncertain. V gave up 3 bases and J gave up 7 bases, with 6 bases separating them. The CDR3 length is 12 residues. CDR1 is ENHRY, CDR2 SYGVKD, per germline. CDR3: CAISETGGELFF. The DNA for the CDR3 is TGTGCCATCAGTGAAACTGGCGGGGAGCTGTTTTTT.

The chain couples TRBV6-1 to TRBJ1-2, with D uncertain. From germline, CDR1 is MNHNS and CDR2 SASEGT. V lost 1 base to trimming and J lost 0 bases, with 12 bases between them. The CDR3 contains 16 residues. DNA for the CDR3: TGTGCCAGCAGTGAAGGGGTAGGGAGAACTAACTATGGCTACACCTTC. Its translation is CASSEGVGRTNYGYTF.

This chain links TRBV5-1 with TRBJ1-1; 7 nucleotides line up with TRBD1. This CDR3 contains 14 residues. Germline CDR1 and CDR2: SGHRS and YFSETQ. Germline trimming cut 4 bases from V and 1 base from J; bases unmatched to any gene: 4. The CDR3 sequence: CASSGDRGNTEAFF. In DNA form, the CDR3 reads TGCGCCAGCAGCGGGGACAGAGGGAACACTGAAGCTTTCTTT. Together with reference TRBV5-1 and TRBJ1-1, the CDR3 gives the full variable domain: KAGVTQTPRYLIKTRGQQVTLSCSPISGHRSVSWYQQTPGQGLQFLFEYFSETQRNKGNFPGRFSGRQFSNSRSEMNVSTLELGDSALYLCASSGDRGNTEAFFGQGTRLTVV.

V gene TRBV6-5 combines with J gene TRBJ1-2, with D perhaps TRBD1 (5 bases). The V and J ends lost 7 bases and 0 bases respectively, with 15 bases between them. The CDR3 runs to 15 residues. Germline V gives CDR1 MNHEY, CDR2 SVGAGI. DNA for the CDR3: TGTGCCAGCACTAACCCCGGGGGGGCTAACTATGGCTACACCTTC. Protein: CASTNPGGANYGYTF.

DNA for the CDR3: TGCGCCAGCAGCCATGAATTCGGGCTAGCGGGAGACCGGTTGGGGACCCAGTACTTC. Translating gives CASSHEFGLAGDRLGTQYF. The chain carries TRBV4-3 and TRBJ2-5; 10 bases match TRBD2. The CDR3 covers 19 residues. Germline CDR1 LGHNA, CDR2 YSLEER. J was trimmed by 7 bases and V by 3 bases; bases with no gene match: 20.

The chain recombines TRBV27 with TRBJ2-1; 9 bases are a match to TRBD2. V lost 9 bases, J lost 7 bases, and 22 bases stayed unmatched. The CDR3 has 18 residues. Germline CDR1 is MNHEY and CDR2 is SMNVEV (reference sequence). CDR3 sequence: CASSEGLSGSPPVNEQFF. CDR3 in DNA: TGTGCCAGTTCCGAGGGGCTTAGCGGGAGCCCACCGGTAAATGAGCAGTTCTTC.

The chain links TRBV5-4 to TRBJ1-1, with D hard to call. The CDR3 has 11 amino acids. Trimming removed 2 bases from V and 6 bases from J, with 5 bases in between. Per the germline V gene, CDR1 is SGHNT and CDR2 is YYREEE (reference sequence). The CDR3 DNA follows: TGTGCCAGCAGCTTATCATCTGAAGCTTTCTTT. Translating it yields CASSLSSEAFF.

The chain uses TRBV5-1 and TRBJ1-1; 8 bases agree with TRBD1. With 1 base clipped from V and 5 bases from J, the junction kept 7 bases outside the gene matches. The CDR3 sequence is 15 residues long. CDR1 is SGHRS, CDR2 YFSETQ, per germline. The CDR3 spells CASSLSSNRGTEAFF. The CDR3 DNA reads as TGCGCCAGCAGCTTGTCATCCAACAGGGGGACTGAAGCTTTCTTT.